This T cell receptor beta chain was profiled in a study of shared clonotypes between healthy human individuals. In germline, CDR1 is MNHEY, CDR2 SVGAGI. V was trimmed by 6 bases and J by 3 bases, leaving 8 bases between them. The CDR3 consists of 13 residues. Study-level points and caveats: Tissue TCR repertoires likely differ from these blood-only repertoires. Donor clonotype sharing was expected to depend on sequencing depth.

Genomic DNA (from each subset) was split evenly across several immunoSEQ plates. Generated by immunoSEQ multiplex PCR, the TCRdb table keeps only in-frame clones and is missing some. The sample lists 1.5 million to 2.5 million clones, about 95% occurring once. CD45RO-negative cells were positively selected for CCR7, leaving out terminally differentiated effector memory CD45RA+ cells. In regard to this clone: What it binds is unknown.

The sample was naive CD8+ T cells sorted from blood. This TCR came from a man between 18 and 29 years old in good health. This chain uses TRBV6-5 with TRBJ2-2; no firm D call. The CDR3 nucleotides read TGTGCCAGCAGGGACGGTTACACCGGGGAGCTGTTTTTT. Protein product: CASRDGYTGELFF.